This TCR beta chain was sequenced for a study of patients and donors after allogeneic stem cell transplantation. Germline loops: CDR1 SGDLS, CDR2 YYNGEE. Trimming took 2 bases from V and 6 from J, leaving 12 bases between them. There are 13 residues in the CDR3. Each CDR3 protein gets one entry after TCRdb re-called the RT-PCR reads with MiXCR. The sample has around 160,000 distinct CDR3 sequences, roughly 31% seen once. This clonotype was counted a few times. The specimen sequenced was blood, either unsorted or a sorted T cell fraction (not recorded which). This TCR came from a human donor who was either an allogeneic HSCT recipient or a stem cell or donor lymphocyte infusion donor (not recorded which). It is not recorded whose cells these are; they may come from a transplant donor. The V call is TRBV9, the J call TRBJ2-7, with unresolved D. Here the CDR3 DNA reads TGTGCCAGCAGCGTCCAGGACCCAGGCGAGCAGTACTTC. It yields the protein CASSVQDPGEQYF.